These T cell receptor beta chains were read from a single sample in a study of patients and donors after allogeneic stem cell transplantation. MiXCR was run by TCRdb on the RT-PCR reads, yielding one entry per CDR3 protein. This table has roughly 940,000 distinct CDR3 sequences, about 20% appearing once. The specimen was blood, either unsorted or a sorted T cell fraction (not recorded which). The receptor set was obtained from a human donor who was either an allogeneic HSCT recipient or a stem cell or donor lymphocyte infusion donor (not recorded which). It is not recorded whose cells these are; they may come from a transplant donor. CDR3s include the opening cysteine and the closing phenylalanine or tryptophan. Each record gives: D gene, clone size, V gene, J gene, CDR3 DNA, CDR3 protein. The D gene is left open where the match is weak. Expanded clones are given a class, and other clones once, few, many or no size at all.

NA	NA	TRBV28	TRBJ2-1	TGTGCCAGCAGCACGAAGACCACAGGGTACAATGAGCAGTTCTTC	CASSTKTTGYNEQFF
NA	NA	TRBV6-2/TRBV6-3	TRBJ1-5	TGTGCCAGCAGGGGACAACGAGGGGTTAGCAATCAGCCCCAGCATTTT	CASRGQRGVSNQPQHF
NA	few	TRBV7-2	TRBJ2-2	TGTGCCAGCAGCTCTTACGGGGAGCTGTTTTTT	CASSSYGELFF
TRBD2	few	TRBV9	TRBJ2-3	TGTGCCAGCAGCCCCTGGGCTAGCGGGACACAAGATACGCAGTATTTT	CASSPWASGTQDTQYF
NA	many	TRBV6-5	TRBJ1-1	TGTGCCAGCAGTTACCCGGGTTCCGGAGCTTTCTTT	CASSYPGSGAFF
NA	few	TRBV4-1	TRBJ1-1	TGCGCCAGCAGCCAAGAGGGGGTCAGGGATAAAGCTTTCTTT	CASSQEGVRDKAFF
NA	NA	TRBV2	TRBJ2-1	TGTGCCAGCGGGGGGCCAGGCGGCTCCTACAATGAGCAGTTCTTC	CASGGPGGSYNEQFF
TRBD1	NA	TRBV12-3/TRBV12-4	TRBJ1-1	TGTGCCAGCGCATCGACAGGGGGCTTTACTGAAGCTTTCTTT	CASASTGGFTEAFF
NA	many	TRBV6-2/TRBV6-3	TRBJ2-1	TGTGCCAGCAGTATTGTTCAATTCAATGAGCAGTTCTTC	CASSIVQFNEQFF
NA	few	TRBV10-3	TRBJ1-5	TGTGCCATCAGTGATGGGAGAACAATCAATCAGCCCCAGCATTTT	CAISDGRTINQPQHF
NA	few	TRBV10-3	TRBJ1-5	TGTGCCATCAGTGCCCGGGGGCCAAATCAGCCCCAGCATTTT	CAISARGPNQPQHF
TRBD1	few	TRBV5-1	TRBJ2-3	TGCGCCAGCAGCACGTGGGGACAGGGGGCAGATACGCAGTATTTT	CASSTWGQGADTQYF
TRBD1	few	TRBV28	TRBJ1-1	TGTGCCAGCAGCCCGTTGCAGGGACAGGGGAACACTGAAGCTTTCTTT	CASSPLQGQGNTEAFF
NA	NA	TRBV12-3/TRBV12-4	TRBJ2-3	TGTGCCAGCAGTTTAGGCTCGTCCATAGATACGCAGTATTTT	CASSLGSSIDTQYF
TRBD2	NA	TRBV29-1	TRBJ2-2	TGCAGCGTTGATGAGCGGGGGGGGAACACCGGGGAGCTGTTTTTT	CSVDERGGNTGELFF
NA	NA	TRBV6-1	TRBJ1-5	TGTGCCAGCAGAAGAGACAGGTACAATCAGCCCCAGCATTTT	CASRRDRYNQPQHF
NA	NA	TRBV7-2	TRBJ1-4	TGTGCCAGCAGCTTAGAGCGTCGGGGGAAACTGTTTTTT	CASSLERRGKLFF
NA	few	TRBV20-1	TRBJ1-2	TGCAGTGCTAGTAATGTCGCAGCCCGCTATGGCTACACCTTC	CSASNVAARYGYTF
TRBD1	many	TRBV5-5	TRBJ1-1	TGTGCCAGCAGCTTGGGGTTGGGACAGACCACTGAAGCTTTCTTT	CASSLGLGQTTEAFF
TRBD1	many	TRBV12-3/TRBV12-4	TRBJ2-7	TGTGCCAGCAGCCCGACAGGGGGAAGGGGGACCTACGAGCAGTACTTC	CASSPTGGRGTYEQYF
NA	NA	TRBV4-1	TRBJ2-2	TGCGCCAGCAGCCAAGCGAGGGGGATGGGCGGGACGTCTCGCAACACCGGGGAGCTGTTTTTT	CASSQARGMGGTSRNTGELFF
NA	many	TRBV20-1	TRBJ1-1	TGCAGTGCTAGAGTTAAGAACACTGAAGCTTTCTTT	CSARVKNTEAFF
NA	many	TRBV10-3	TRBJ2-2	TGTGCCATCAGTGAGCCATGGTCACTGAACACCGGGGAGCTGTTTTTT	CAISEPWSLNTGELFF
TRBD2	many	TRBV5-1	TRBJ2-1	TGCGCCAGCAGCGTTGGACTAGCGGGGAACAATGAGCAGTTCTTC	CASSVGLAGNNEQFF
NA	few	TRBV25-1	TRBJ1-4	TGTGCCAGCAGTGAGGGGTTTTTAAATGAAAAACTGTTTTTT	CASSEGFLNEKLFF
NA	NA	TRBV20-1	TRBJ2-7	TGCAGTGCTCCACTCCAGGGGGGCTCCTACGAGCAGTACTTC	CSAPLQGGSYEQYF
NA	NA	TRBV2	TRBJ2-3	TGTGCCAGCAGTGACACAGGGAATCCCACAGATACGCAGTATTTT	CASSDTGNPTDTQYF
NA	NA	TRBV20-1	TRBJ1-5	TGCAGTGTCGGGGCGGGGAAGGGGAATCAGCCCCAGCATTTT	CSVGAGKGNQPQHF